The 11 T cell receptor beta chains given below trace back to one sample, sequenced in a study of cytomegalovirus exposure and HLA in healthy donors. This table comes from immunoSEQ multiplex PCR, and its TCRdb copy is limited to in-frame clones, with some not included. The sample carries tens of thousands of clones, 85% to 95% recorded once. What was sequenced was PBMCs. These receptors were obtained from a woman in her late teens or twenties in good health and CMV-seropositive.

The chain links TRBV9 to TRBJ1-2, with no clear D. The germline gives CDR1 SGDLS, CDR2 YYNGEE. V shed 4 bases and J shed 8 bases, with 18 bases lying between them. This CDR3 region has 14 residues. CDR3 region: CASSPQEVGGGYTF. The CDR3 DNA sequence: TGTGCCAGCAGCCCACAAGAGGTCGGTGGGGGCTACACCTTC.

V usage is TRBV28 and J usage is TRBJ1-2; the D gene is possibly TRBD1 (6 bases). The CDR3 covers 17 residues. CDR1 and CDR2 (germline): MDHEN, SYDVKM. V lost 5 bases and J lost 2, with 21 bases in between. Here the CDR3 DNA reads TGTGCCAGCAGTGAGCAGTACCGCAGGGGATCCAACTATGGCTACACCTTC. Its translation is CASSEQYRRGSNYGYTF.

The chain combines TRBV2 with TRBJ2-7; 7 nucleotides align to TRBD2. Germline V gene data show CDR1 as SNHLY and CDR2 as FYNNEI. This CDR3 has 13 residues. V was pared by 8 bases and J by 5 bases, with 9 bases of the junction left unmatched. The CDR3 bases are TGTGCCAGCGGGGGGGAGGTTTACGACGAGCAGTACTTC. This gives the protein CASGGEVYDEQYF.

V usage is TRBV18 and J usage is TRBJ1-2; weak D call: TRBD1 (5 bases). V shed 6 bases and J shed 4 bases, with 18 bases lying between them. The germline CDR1 and CDR2 sequences are KGHSH and LQKENI. This CDR3 is built from 15 residues. The CDR3 here is CASSPGGGVGYGYTF. CDR3 in DNA: TGTGCCAGCTCCCCCGGGGGGGGAGTCGGCTATGGCTACACCTTC.

V usage is TRBV2 and J usage is TRBJ2-3, with 7 bases fitting TRBD1. J lost 5 bases, V lost 2 bases, and 10 bases had no gene match. The CDR3 is 16 amino acids. Looked up from germline, CDR1 is SNHLY and CDR2 is FYNNEI. The CDR3 bases are TGTGCCAGCAGTGAACTTAGGGACAGCAGTATAGATACGCAGTATTTT. Protein sequence: CASSELRDSSIDTQYF. The whole variable domain, remainder taken from reference TRBV2 and TRBJ2-3, is EPEVTQTPSHQVTQMGQEVILRCVPISNHLYFYWYRQILGQKVEFLVSFYNNEISEKSEIFDDQFSVERPDGSNFTLKIRSTKLEDSAMYFCASSELRDSSIDTQYFGPGTRLTVL.

The gene calls are TRBV28 and TRBJ2-6, with 8 bases lining up with TRBD1. Germline CDR1 and CDR2: MDHEN and SYDVKM. Unmatched junction bases numbered 15, after V lost 5 bases and J lost 3 bases. CDR3 length equals 19 residues. The DNA of the CDR3 is TGTGCCAGCAGTCAGATAATGCAGGGGGCGGGAAGTGGGGCCAACGTCCTGACTTTC. As protein: CASSQIMQGAGSGANVLTF.

The chain couples TRBV28 to TRBJ1-3, with 8 bases lining up with TRBD1. The CDR3 sequence is 15 residues long. CDR1 MDHEN and CDR2 SYDVKM come from the germline V gene. J gave up 6 bases and V 5 bases, and 9 bases lay outside the gene matches. CDR3 sequence (DNA): TGTGCCAGCAGTCGACAGGGGAGTGGCAAAAACACCATATATTTT. Its protein is CASSRQGSGKNTIYF.

The gene calls are TRBV4-1 and TRBJ1-6; D gene unclear. The germline CDR1 and CDR2 sequences are MGHRA and YSYEKL. The CDR3 is made up of 16 amino acids. With 0 bases removed from V and 2 bases from J, the gap between germline ends came to 8 bases. CDR3 DNA: TGCGCCAGCAGCCAAGATCGGAGCACCTATAATTCACCCCTCCACTTT. Protein sequence: CASSQDRSTYNSPLHF.

The chain has TRBV19 and TRBJ1-5; the match to TRBD1 covers 11 bases. This CDR3 region has 16 residues. Trimming at V came to 8 bases and at J to 7 bases, leaving 13 bases not matched to a gene. Per germline, CDR1 LNHDA and CDR2 SQIVND (reference sequence). CDR3 in DNA: TGTGCCAGTTCTACGGGACAGGGGGTATTTTGGCAGCCCCAGCATTTT. Translated: CASSTGQGVFWQPQHF.

The rearrangement uses TRBV2 and TRBJ1-5; D not certain. CDR3 length: 13 residues. Looked up from germline, CDR1 is SNHLY and CDR2 is FYNNEI. V lost 6 bases and J lost 3, with 9 bases in between. The CDR3 reads CASSGNNNQPQHF. CDR3 nucleotides: TGTGCCAGCAGCGGGAACAACAATCAGCCCCAGCATTTT.

J is TRBJ1-2 and V is TRBV18; 8 bases map to TRBD1. This CDR3 spans 13 amino acids. Trimming removed 5 bases from V and 3 bases from J; junction bases left unmatched: 2. In germline, CDR1 is KGHSH, CDR2 LQKENI. This chain's CDR3 is CASSSQGDYGYTF. The CDR3 bases are TGTGCCAGCTCATCACAGGGGGACTATGGCTACACCTTC.